This T cell receptor (beta chain) comes out of a study of shared clonotypes between healthy human individuals. Looked up from germline, CDR1 is SEHNR and CDR2 is FQNEAQ (reference sequence). V lost 3 bases to trimming and J lost 7 bases; unmatched junction nucleotides: 9. The CDR3 is made up of 15 amino acids. Deep was the level used in running the assay. Produced via immunoSEQ multiplex PCR; TCRdb's table is partial and in-frame only. The sample has roughly 500,000 clones, less than 96% seen once. The sample was naive CD4+ T cells sorted from blood. Subset of the sample: CD45RA+ positively selected. The sequence was obtained from a woman aged 25 to 45 in good health. The chain combines TRBV7-9 with TRBJ1-5; 7 bases agree with TRBD1. CDR3 DNA: TGTGCCAGCAGCTTCCCCCGGGACAGAAAACAGCCCCAGCATTTT. Amino acids: CASSFPRDRKQPQHF.